Presented here are 13 T cell receptor beta chains from one specimen sequenced in a study of human T cells and chemical hapten exposure. MiXCR, applied by TCRdb to the RACE reads, yields one record per CDR3 protein. The sample contains about 14,000 distinct CDR3 sequences, roughly 15% of which appear only once. The time point denotes: patch test 1, 2 weeks after DPC sensitization. This sample's treatment: therapeutic diphenylcyclopropenone sensitization with weekly scalp DPC. Material: whole blood, obtained in connection with sensitization to the hapten diphenylcyclopropenone (DPC). Receptors were obtained from a young woman with alopecia areata. Some clones in this sample may be carry-over from other donors' samples.

This clonotype has at least ten counts. The chain combines TRBV7-9 with TRBJ2-7; D is undetermined. CDR1 is SEHNR and CDR2 is FQNEAQ in the germline V gene (reference sequence). This CDR3 comprises 12 residues. Trimming pared 1 base from V and 1 base from J, leaving 2 bases between. The CDR3 reads CASSLGSYEQYV. In nucleotides, the CDR3 is TGTGCCAGCAGCTTAGGGTCCTACGAGCAGTACGTC.

This clonotype was counted at least ten times. The V and J genes are TRBV20-1 and TRBJ2-5; D call uncertain. Germline assignment: CDR1 DFQATT and CDR2 SNEGSKA (reference sequence). Trimming took off 3 bases at V and 1 base at J, with 12 bases between the two ends. The CDR3 is 14 residues long. CDR3 DNA sequence: TGCAGTGCTAGTCTGGGCAGGACCCAAGAGACCCAGTACTTC. It translates to CSASLGRTQETQYF.

The chain recombines TRBV29-1 with TRBJ1-2; D remains ambiguous. The germline V gene has CDR1 SQVTM and CDR2 ANQGSEA. The CDR3 length is 14 residues. Trimming removed 0 bases at V and 4 bases at J, with 12 bases between. The CDR3 DNA reads as TGCAGCGTTGAAGAGAGGGCTGACGTCTATGGCTACACCTTC. Protein: CSVEERADVYGYTF.

For this clonotype: A much larger clone sits a single nucleotide away, making a read error possible. The V and J genes are TRBV5-1 and TRBJ2-1; 7 bases are shared with TRBD1. Per germline, CDR1 SGHRS and CDR2 YFSETQ. CDR3 length: 15 residues. This CDR3 is CAGSRTGTSYNEQFF. The CDR3 DNA follows: TGCGCCGGCAGCCGGACAGGCACCTCCTACAATGAGCAGTTCTTC.

This clonotype was found many times. This rearrangement joins TRBV5-4 to TRBJ2-2, with D tentatively TRBD1 (6 bases). This CDR3 has 15 amino acids. Trimming pared 2 bases from V and 0 bases from J, leaving 8 bases between. The germline gives CDR1 SGHNT, CDR2 YYREEE (reference sequence). This CDR3 is CASSLQGPNTGELFF. The CDR3 DNA follows: TGTGCCAGCAGCTTACAGGGCCCGAACACCGGGGAGCTGTTTTTT.

The chain combines TRBV6-1 with TRBJ1-5; no firm D call. Trimming took 6 bases from V and 6 from J, leaving 12 bases between them. This CDR3 is 13 amino acids long. The germline V gene has CDR1 MNHNS and CDR2 SASEGT. CDR3 DNA: TGTGCCAGCAGCCGACCGGGGAGTCAGCCCCAGCATTTT. Its protein product is CASSRPGSQPQHF.

This clonotype came up many times. The gene calls are TRBV20-1 and TRBJ2-1, with a possible D match to TRBD2 (7 bases). This CDR3 is 15 amino acids long. With 5 bases removed from V and 3 bases from J, the gap between germline ends came to 17 bases. CDR1 and CDR2 (germline): DFQATT, SNEGSKA (reference sequence). The CDR3 spells CSAPSRGALYNEQFF. The CDR3 DNA follows: TGCAGTGCTCCCTCCCGGGGGGCCCTCTACAATGAGCAGTTCTTC.

This clonotype was detected ten times or more. Here the CDR3 DNA reads TGCGCCAGCAGCTTGGGAGATACGCAGTATTTT. Protein: CASSLGDTQYF. V usage is TRBV5-1 and J usage is TRBJ2-3; D is undetermined. Germline-derived CDR1 and CDR2 are SGHRS and YFSETQ. The CDR3 consists of 11 residues. Trimming left V 0 bases short and J 5 bases short, with 1 base between.

The chain employs TRBV11-2 and TRBJ2-1; D call uncertain. This CDR3 is 13 amino acids long. The germline gives CDR1 SGHAT, CDR2 FQNNGV. Trimming stripped 0 bases from V and 4 bases from J, with 4 bases between. The CDR3 DNA is TGTGCCAGCAGCTTAGACTATTACAATGAGCAGTTCTTC. Translation: CASSLDYYNEQFF. The whole variable domain, remainder taken from reference TRBV11-2 and TRBJ2-1, is EAGVAQSPRYKIIEKRQSVAFWCNPISGHATLYWYQQILGQGPKLLIQFQNNGVVDDSQLPKDRFSAERLKGVDSTLKIQPAKLEDSAVYLCASSLDYYNEQFFGPGTRLTVL.

This clonotype appeared many times. The chain has TRBV20-1 and TRBJ2-3; perhaps D is TRBD1 or TRBD2 (6 bases each). Trimming stripped 0 bases from V and 0 bases from J, with 10 bases between. CDR3 length equals 15 residues. Germline loops: CDR1 DFQATT, CDR2 SNEGSKA (reference sequence). CDR3 DNA: TGCAGTGCTAGAGATGGGGGGCCGAGCACAGATACGCAGTATTTT. This translates into CSARDGGPSTDTQYF.

This chain joins TRBV29-1 and TRBJ1-4; 7 bases are shared with TRBD1. V was clipped by 5 bases and J by 4 bases; unmatched bases: 10. The CDR3 loop spans 15 amino acids. Per the germline V gene, CDR1 is SQVTM and CDR2 is ANQGSEA. The CDR3 reads CSVTSGTDHNEKLFF. CDR3 nucleotide sequence: TGCAGCGTTACGAGCGGGACAGACCATAATGAAAAACTGTTTTTT.

This clonotype was seen at least ten times. The chain is built from TRBV20-1 and TRBJ1-1; TRBD1 is a possible D gene (5 bases). Germline V CDR1 and CDR2: DFQATT, SNEGSKA (reference sequence). V was trimmed by 6 bases and J by 7 bases, leaving 12 bases between them. This CDR3 has 11 amino acids. CDR3 region: CSASGGYEAFF. CDR3 DNA sequence: TGCAGTGCATCCGGGGGTTATGAAGCTTTCTTT.

This clonotype is medium-sized (0.01 to 0.1%) by share. The genes are TRBV9 and TRBJ1-1; D ambiguous. From germline, CDR1 is SGDLS and CDR2 YYNGEE. V lost 3 bases and J 0 bases, leaving 9 bases between the germline ends. This CDR3 has 14 amino acids. This CDR3 reads CASSEANVNTEAFF. The CDR3 coding sequence is TGTGCCAGCAGCGAGGCCAATGTGAACACTGAAGCTTTCTTT.